This TCR beta chain was sequenced in a study of blood T cell repertoires in COVID-19. Using immunoSEQ multiplex PCR, the repertoire was profiled, and TCRdb retains in-frame clones only, with some absent. The data show around 300,000 clones, about 87% seen once. The CDR3 consists of 17 residues. From germline, CDR1 is SGHTA and CDR2 FQGNSA. Unmatched junction bases numbered 14, after V lost 4 bases and J lost 8 bases. This receptor was obtained from a woman in her 50s who had recovered from COVID-19. V usage is TRBV7-2 and J usage is TRBJ1-4; 9 nucleotides agree with TRBD1. Sample: PBMCs or T cells enriched from blood (not recorded which). The CDR3 bases are TGTGCCAGCAGCTGGGGACAGGGACACCCCTCGGGGGAAAAACTGTTTTTT. It specifies CASSWGQGHPSGEKLFF.